Listed below are T cell receptor beta chains from one sample, sequenced in a study of T cell repertoires in cytomegalovirus infection. A single record per CDR3 protein comes from TCRdb applying MiXCR to the reads. The sample contains approximately 300,000 distinct CDR3 sequences, around a quarter of which appear only once. Antigen specificity for these receptors is unknown. Here the sequenced sample was cultured PBMCs, taken from culture after CMV antigen stimulation. The receptors come from a human donor in good health (CMV status not recorded). Some clones in this sample may be carry-over from other donors' samples. The CDR3 runs from the conserved cysteine through the conserved F or W. A D gene is named only where the DNA matches it firmly. Expanded clones get a size class; other rows say once, few or many, or leave the size out.

v_gene: TRBV19; abundance: once; j_gene: TRBJ2-2; d_gene: TRBD1; CDR3nt: TGTGCCAGTAGTGCCACAGGGGTTCGGACCGGGGAGCTGTTTTTT; CDR3aa: CASSATGVRTGELFF
v_gene: TRBV7-6; abundance: many; j_gene: TRBJ2-2; d_gene: .; CDR3nt: TGTGCCAGCAGCTCCACGGGTGCGGCCGGGGAGCTGTTTTTT; CDR3aa: CASSSTGAAGELFF
v_gene: TRBV24-1; abundance: many; j_gene: TRBJ2-3; d_gene: .; CDR3nt: TGTGCCACCAGTGACCGCAGGAGCACAGATACGCAGTATTTT; CDR3aa: CATSDRRSTDTQYF
v_gene: TRBV6-8; abundance: .; j_gene: TRBJ1-2; d_gene: .; CDR3nt: TGTGCCAGCAGTTACTCTGGGAGGGGCGGTGGCGGCTACACCTTC; CDR3aa: CASSYSGRGGGGYTF
v_gene: TRBV5-1; abundance: few; j_gene: TRBJ2-1; d_gene: TRBD2; CDR3nt: TGCGCCAGCAGGCCGCGGGCGGGAGGGACAAATGAGCAGTTCTTC; CDR3aa: CASRPRAGGTNEQFF
v_gene: TRBV7-2; abundance: few; j_gene: TRBJ2-5; d_gene: .; CDR3nt: TGTGCCAGCAGCTTAGCGAGGGCTAGTTCCCAAGAGACCCAGTACTTC; CDR3aa: CASSLARASSQETQYF
v_gene: TRBV7-6; abundance: .; j_gene: TRBJ2-5; d_gene: .; CDR3nt: TGTGCCAGCAGCGGATGGGGGAGTCGTGAGACCCAGTACTTC; CDR3aa: CASSGWGSRETQYF
v_gene: TRBV7-2; abundance: many; j_gene: TRBJ1-2; d_gene: TRBD1; CDR3nt: TGTGCCAGCAGCTTATGGGTTCGCGGGACAGCCTATGGCTACACCTTC; CDR3aa: CASSLWVRGTAYGYTF
v_gene: TRBV11-3; abundance: few; j_gene: TRBJ2-5; d_gene: TRBD1; CDR3nt: TGTGCCAGCAGCTTAGGGCGAGGACAGGACGCAGAGACCCAGTACTTC; CDR3aa: CASSLGRGQDAETQYF
v_gene: TRBV2; abundance: .; j_gene: TRBJ2-7; d_gene: .; CDR3nt: TGTGCCAGCAGTGAGACTACAGGAGGCAACGAGCAGTACTTC; CDR3aa: CASSETTGGNEQYF
v_gene: TRBV2; abundance: few; j_gene: TRBJ1-1; d_gene: .; CDR3nt: TGTGCCAGCAGTGAAGTGAGGCAGGCGGGAGACACTGAAGCTTTCTTT; CDR3aa: CASSEVRQAGDTEAFF
v_gene: TRBV6-2/TRBV6-3; abundance: many; j_gene: TRBJ2-5; d_gene: TRBD2; CDR3nt: TGTGCCAGCAGTTTGCTAGCGGGATTCCAAGAGACCCAGTACTTC; CDR3aa: CASSLLAGFQETQYF
v_gene: TRBV7-8; abundance: many; j_gene: TRBJ1-1; d_gene: TRBD1; CDR3nt: TGTGCCAGCAGCCCCAGGGACAGGGCCGGCACTGAAGCTTTCTTT; CDR3aa: CASSPRDRAGTEAFF
v_gene: TRBV7-9; abundance: many; j_gene: TRBJ2-3; d_gene: TRBD1; CDR3nt: TGTGCCAGCAGCTTCCGGGACAGCTTCACAGATACGCAGTATTTT; CDR3aa: CASSFRDSFTDTQYF
v_gene: TRBV7-2; abundance: many; j_gene: TRBJ2-3; d_gene: .; CDR3nt: TGTGCCAGCAGCCTACGTCGGAGGTTCACAGATACGCAGTATTTT; CDR3aa: CASSLRRRFTDTQYF
v_gene: TRBV5-1; abundance: .; j_gene: TRBJ2-1; d_gene: .; CDR3nt: TGCGCCAGCAGCCCAGGACAGACCTCCTACAATGAGCAGTTCTTC; CDR3aa: CASSPGQTSYNEQFF
v_gene: TRBV11-3; abundance: once; j_gene: TRBJ2-1; d_gene: TRBD2; CDR3nt: TGTGCCAGCAGTCCGGGAGGCGGGATCTTCAGCAATGAGCAGTTCTTC; CDR3aa: CASSPGGGIFSNEQFF
v_gene: TRBV29-1; abundance: .; j_gene: TRBJ1-1; d_gene: .; CDR3nt: TGCAGCGTTGTACGGGGGGCTGAAGCTTTCTTT; CDR3aa: CSVVRGAEAFF
v_gene: TRBV20-1; abundance: few; j_gene: TRBJ2-7; d_gene: TRBD2; CDR3nt: TGCAGTGCTAGGGGGGCCGGGACTAGCGGCCAAGGAGGGTACGAGCAGTACTTC; CDR3aa: CSARGAGTSGQGGYEQYF
v_gene: TRBV5-1; abundance: few; j_gene: TRBJ2-2; d_gene: .; CDR3nt: TGCGCCAGCAGCTTGGCGGGGCAGGAGAACACCGGGGAGCTGTTTTTT; CDR3aa: CASSLAGQENTGELFF
v_gene: TRBV19; abundance: .; j_gene: TRBJ2-7; d_gene: TRBD2; CDR3nt: TGTGCCAGTAGTATGCTGACTAGCGGGAGCAGTACCTACGAGCAGTACTTC; CDR3aa: CASSMLTSGSSTYEQYF
v_gene: TRBV5-1; abundance: .; j_gene: TRBJ1-1; d_gene: .; CDR3nt: TGCGCCAGCAGCTTGGGATCCCAGGCTACTGAAGCTTTCTTT; CDR3aa: CASSLGSQATEAFF
v_gene: TRBV2; abundance: .; j_gene: TRBJ1-5; d_gene: .; CDR3nt: TGTGCCAGCAGTGAATTGTATAGCAATCAGCCCCAGCATTTT; CDR3aa: CASSELYSNQPQHF
v_gene: TRBV20-1; abundance: .; j_gene: TRBJ1-6; d_gene: .; CDR3nt: TGCAGTGCTAGAGATAGGGGGGAGGACTATAATTCACCCCTCCACTTT; CDR3aa: CSARDRGEDYNSPLHF
v_gene: TRBV12-3/TRBV12-4; abundance: .; j_gene: TRBJ1-2; d_gene: .; CDR3nt: TGTGCCAGCAGTCCCTCGAGGGGATACTATGGCTACACCTTC; CDR3aa: CASSPSRGYYGYTF
v_gene: TRBV28; abundance: few; j_gene: TRBJ1-2; d_gene: .; CDR3nt: TGTGCCAGCAGTTTCTTGGCTTCCAACTATGGCTACACCTTC; CDR3aa: CASSFLASNYGYTF
v_gene: TRBV11-1; abundance: .; j_gene: TRBJ2-3; d_gene: TRBD2; CDR3nt: TGTGCCAGCAGCTTTCTAGCGGGAGGCGACACAGATACGCAGTATTTT; CDR3aa: CASSFLAGGDTDTQYF
v_gene: TRBV19; abundance: .; j_gene: TRBJ2-1; d_gene: .; CDR3nt: TGTGCCAGTAGCAGGGCGAAAGGGTACAATGAGCAGTTCTTC; CDR3aa: CASSRAKGYNEQFF
v_gene: TRBV7-2; abundance: .; j_gene: TRBJ2-3; d_gene: TRBD2; CDR3nt: TGTGCCAGCAGCCCGGTTTTAGCGGGGAGGGCAGATACGCAGTATTTT; CDR3aa: CASSPVLAGRADTQYF
v_gene: TRBV6-5; abundance: many; j_gene: TRBJ2-1; d_gene: .; CDR3nt: TGTGCCAGCAGTTCGAGACCGTACAATGAGCAGTTCTTC; CDR3aa: CASSSRPYNEQFF
v_gene: TRBV28; abundance: once; j_gene: TRBJ2-7; d_gene: TRBD2; CDR3nt: TGTGCCAGCAGTCCTCCACTAGCGGGAGCGTCCTACGAGCAGTACTTC; CDR3aa: CASSPPLAGASYEQYF
v_gene: TRBV6-6; abundance: few; j_gene: TRBJ1-5; d_gene: TRBD1; CDR3nt: TGTGCCAGCTTGAGGGACAGTTCGGCTCAGCCCCAGCATTTT; CDR3aa: CASLRDSSAQPQHF
v_gene: TRBV4-3; abundance: .; j_gene: TRBJ1-5; d_gene: .; CDR3nt: TGCGCCAGCAGCCAAGACAGGGAGGGCAATCAGCCCCAGCATTTT; CDR3aa: CASSQDREGNQPQHF
v_gene: TRBV12-3/TRBV12-4; abundance: many; j_gene: TRBJ2-2; d_gene: TRBD1; CDR3nt: TGTGCCAGCAGTTTACCAGGGGGCGTGAACACCGGGGAGCTGTTTTTT; CDR3aa: CASSLPGGVNTGELFF
v_gene: TRBV28; abundance: few; j_gene: TRBJ2-3; d_gene: .; CDR3nt: TGTGCCAGCAGTTTAACAGCTCCCGATACGCAGTATTTT; CDR3aa: CASSLTAPDTQYF
v_gene: TRBV11-2; abundance: few; j_gene: TRBJ2-1; d_gene: .; CDR3nt: TGTGCCAGCAGCCAGGGGCGAGGGGGGAGCTCCTACAATGAGCAGTTCTTC; CDR3aa: CASSQGRGGSSYNEQFF
v_gene: TRBV7-8; abundance: many; j_gene: TRBJ2-2; d_gene: TRBD2; CDR3nt: TGTGCCAGCAGCCCTTTCGGGACTAGCGGGAGGGAGCTGTTTTTT; CDR3aa: CASSPFGTSGRELFF
v_gene: TRBV7-2; abundance: .; j_gene: TRBJ2-3; d_gene: .; CDR3nt: TGTGCCAGCAGACGAGTTCCGCAGGGTATAGATACGCAGTATTTT; CDR3aa: CASRRVPQGIDTQYF
v_gene: TRBV7-2; abundance: .; j_gene: TRBJ2-7; d_gene: .; CDR3nt: TGTGCCAGCAGCAAGAGAGGACTATACGAGCAGTACTTC; CDR3aa: CASSKRGLYEQYF
v_gene: TRBV12-3/TRBV12-4; abundance: .; j_gene: TRBJ2-1; d_gene: .; CDR3nt: TGTGCCAGCAGCGAGGAATCTAATGAGCAGTTCTTC; CDR3aa: CASSEESNEQFF
v_gene: TRBV4-1; abundance: few; j_gene: TRBJ2-3; d_gene: .; CDR3nt: TGCGCCAGCAGCCTAGCGGAGGGCGGCACAGATACGCAGTATTTT; CDR3aa: CASSLAEGGTDTQYF